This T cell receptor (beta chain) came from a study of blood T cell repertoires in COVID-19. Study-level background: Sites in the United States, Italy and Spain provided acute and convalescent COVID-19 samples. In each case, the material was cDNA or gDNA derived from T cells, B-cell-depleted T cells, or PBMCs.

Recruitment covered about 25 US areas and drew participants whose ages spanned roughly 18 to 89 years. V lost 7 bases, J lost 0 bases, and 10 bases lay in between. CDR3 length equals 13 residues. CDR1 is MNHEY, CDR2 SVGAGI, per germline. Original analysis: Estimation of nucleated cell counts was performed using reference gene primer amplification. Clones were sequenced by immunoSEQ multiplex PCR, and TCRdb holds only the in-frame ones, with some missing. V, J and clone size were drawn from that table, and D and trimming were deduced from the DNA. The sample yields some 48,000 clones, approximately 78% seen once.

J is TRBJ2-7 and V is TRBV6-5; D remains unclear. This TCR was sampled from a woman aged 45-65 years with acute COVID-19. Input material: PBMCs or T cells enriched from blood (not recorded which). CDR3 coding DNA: TGTGCCAGCAACCTTGGCGGCTCCTACGAGCAGTACTTC. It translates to CASNLGGSYEQYF.